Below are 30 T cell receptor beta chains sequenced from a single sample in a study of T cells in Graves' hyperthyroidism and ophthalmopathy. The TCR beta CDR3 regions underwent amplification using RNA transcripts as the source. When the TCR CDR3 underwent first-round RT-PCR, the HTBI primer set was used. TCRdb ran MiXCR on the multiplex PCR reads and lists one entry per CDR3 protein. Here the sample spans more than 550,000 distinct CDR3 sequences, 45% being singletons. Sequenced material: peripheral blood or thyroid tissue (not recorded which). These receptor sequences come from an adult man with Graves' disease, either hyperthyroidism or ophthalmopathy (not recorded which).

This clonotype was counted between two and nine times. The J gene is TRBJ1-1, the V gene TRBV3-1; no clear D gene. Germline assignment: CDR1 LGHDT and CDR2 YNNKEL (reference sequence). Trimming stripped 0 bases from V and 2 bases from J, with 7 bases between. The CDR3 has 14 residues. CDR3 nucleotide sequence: TGTGCCAGCAGCCAAGAGAGGCGAAACACTGAAGCTTTCTTT. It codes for CASSQERRNTEAFF.

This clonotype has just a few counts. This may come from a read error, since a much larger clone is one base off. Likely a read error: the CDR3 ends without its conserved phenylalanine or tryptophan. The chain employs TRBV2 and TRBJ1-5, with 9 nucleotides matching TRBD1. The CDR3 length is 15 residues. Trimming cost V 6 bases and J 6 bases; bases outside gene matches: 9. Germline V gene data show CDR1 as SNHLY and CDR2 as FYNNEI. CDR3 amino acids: CASRGRTGEGQPQHL. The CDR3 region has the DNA TGTGCCAGCAGGGGCCGGACAGGGGAGGGTCAGCCCCAGCATCTT.

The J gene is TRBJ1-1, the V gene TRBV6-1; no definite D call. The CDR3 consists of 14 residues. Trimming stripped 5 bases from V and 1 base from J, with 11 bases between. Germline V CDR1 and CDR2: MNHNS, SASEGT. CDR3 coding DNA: TGTGCCAGCAGTCCTATTTCGTGGAACACTGAAGCTTTCTTT. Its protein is CASSPISWNTEAFF.

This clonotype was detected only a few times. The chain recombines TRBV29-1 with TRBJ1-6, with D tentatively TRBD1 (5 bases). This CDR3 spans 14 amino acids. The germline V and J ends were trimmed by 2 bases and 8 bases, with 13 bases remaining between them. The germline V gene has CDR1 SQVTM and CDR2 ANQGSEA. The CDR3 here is CSVEKAGSYSPLHF. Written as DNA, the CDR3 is TGCAGCGTTGAAAAAGCAGGGTCTTATTCACCCCTCCACTTT.

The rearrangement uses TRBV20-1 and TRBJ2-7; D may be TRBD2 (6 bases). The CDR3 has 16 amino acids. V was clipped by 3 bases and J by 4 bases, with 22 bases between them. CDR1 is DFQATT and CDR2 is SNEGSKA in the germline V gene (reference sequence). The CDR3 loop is CSASTTGASVPYEQYF. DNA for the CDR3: TGCAGTGCTAGTACCACCGGGGCTAGCGTACCTTACGAGCAGTACTTC.

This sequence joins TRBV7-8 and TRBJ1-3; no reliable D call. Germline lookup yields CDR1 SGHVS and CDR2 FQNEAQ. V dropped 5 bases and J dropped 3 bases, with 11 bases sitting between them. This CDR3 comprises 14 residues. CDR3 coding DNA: TGTGCCAGCAGCGCCGACCGTGGTGGAAACACCATATATTTT. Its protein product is CASSADRGGNTIYF.

The CDR3 DNA sequence: TGCAGCGCTGGGCGGACAGGGGTTGGCTACACCTTC. Translation gives CSAGRTGVGYTF. This sequence joins TRBV29-1 and TRBJ1-2; TRBD1 agrees at 9 bases. The germline gives CDR1 SQVTM, CDR2 ANQGSEA. V lost 7 bases to trimming and J lost 7 bases; unmatched junction nucleotides: 7. This CDR3 is built from 12 residues.

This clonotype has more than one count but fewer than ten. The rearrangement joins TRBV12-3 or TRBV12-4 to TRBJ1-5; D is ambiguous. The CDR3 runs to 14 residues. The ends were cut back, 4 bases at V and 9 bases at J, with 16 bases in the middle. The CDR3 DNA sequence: TGTGCCAGCAGTTCCATCGACGGTACCCGGCCCCAGCATTTT. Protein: CASSSIDGTRPQHF.

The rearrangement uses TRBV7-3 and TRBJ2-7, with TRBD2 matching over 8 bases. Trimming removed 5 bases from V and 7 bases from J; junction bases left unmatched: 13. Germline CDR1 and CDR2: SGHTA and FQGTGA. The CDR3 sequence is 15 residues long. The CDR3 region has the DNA TGTGCCAGCAGCCCCTCGGGGAGCGGGGGCGATGAGCAGTACTTC. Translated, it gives CASSPSGSGGDEQYF.

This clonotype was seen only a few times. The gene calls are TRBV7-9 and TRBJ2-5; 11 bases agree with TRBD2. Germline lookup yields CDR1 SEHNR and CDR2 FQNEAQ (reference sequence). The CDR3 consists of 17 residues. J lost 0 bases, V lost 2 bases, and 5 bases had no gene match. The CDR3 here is CASSLTSGGWYQETQYF. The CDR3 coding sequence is TGTGCCAGCAGCTTAACTAGCGGGGGCTGGTACCAAGAGACCCAGTACTTC.

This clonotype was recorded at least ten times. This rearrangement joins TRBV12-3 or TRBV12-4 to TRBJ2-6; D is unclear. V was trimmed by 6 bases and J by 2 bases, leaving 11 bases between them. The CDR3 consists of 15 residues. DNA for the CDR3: TGTGCCAGCAGCCCCACTACAGCTGGGGCCAACGTCCTGACTTTC. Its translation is CASSPTTAGANVLTF.

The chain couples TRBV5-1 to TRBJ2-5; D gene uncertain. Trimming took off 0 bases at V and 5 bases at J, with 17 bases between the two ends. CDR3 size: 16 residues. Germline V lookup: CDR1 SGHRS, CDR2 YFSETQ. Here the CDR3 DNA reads TGCGCCAGCAGCTTGGAGGGCCGGGCCTTAGGGGAGACCCAGTACTTC. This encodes CASSLEGRALGETQYF. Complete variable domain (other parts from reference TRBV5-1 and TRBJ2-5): KAGVTQTPRYLIKTRGQQVTLSCSPISGHRSVSWYQQTPGQGLQFLFEYFSETQRNKGNFPGRFSGRQFSNSRSEMNVSTLELGDSALYLCASSLEGRALGETQYFGPGTRLLVL.

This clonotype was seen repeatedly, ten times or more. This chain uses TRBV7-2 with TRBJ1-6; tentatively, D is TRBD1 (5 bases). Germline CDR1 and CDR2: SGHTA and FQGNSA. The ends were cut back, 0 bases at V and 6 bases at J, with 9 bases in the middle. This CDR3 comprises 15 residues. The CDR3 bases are TGTGCCAGCAGCTTAGCGTCGGGGGGTAATTCACCCCTCCACTTT. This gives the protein CASSLASGGNSPLHF.

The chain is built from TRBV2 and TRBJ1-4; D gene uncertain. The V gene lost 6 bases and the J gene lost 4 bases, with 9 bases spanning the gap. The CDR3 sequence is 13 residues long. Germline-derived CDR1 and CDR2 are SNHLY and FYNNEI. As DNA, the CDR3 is TGTGCCAGCAGCTTGGGGAATAATGAAAAACTGTTTTTT. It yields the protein CASSLGNNEKLFF.

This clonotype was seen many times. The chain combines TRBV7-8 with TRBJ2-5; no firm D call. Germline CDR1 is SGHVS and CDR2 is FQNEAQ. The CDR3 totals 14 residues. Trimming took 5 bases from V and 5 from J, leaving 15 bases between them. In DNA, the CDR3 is TGTGCCAGCAGCGCCTCCGGGCGAGTGGAGACCCAGTACTTC. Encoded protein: CASSASGRVETQYF.

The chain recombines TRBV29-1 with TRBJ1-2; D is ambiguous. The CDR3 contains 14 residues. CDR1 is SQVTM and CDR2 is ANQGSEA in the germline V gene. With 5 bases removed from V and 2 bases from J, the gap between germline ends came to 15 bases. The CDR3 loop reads CSVWRGTWNYGYTF. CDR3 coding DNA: TGCAGCGTTTGGCGTGGCACTTGGAACTATGGCTACACCTTC.

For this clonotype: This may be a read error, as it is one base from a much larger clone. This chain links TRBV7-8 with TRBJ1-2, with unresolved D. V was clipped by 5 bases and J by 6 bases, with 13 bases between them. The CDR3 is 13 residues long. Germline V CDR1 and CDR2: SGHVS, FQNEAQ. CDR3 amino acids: CASSHRRLNGYTF. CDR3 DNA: TGTGCCAGCAGCCACCGACGGCTCAATGGCTACACCTTC.

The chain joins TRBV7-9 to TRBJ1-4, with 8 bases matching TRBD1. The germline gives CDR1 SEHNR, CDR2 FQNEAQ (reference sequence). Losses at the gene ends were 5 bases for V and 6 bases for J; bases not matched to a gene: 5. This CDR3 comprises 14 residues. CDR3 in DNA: TGTGCCAGCAGCATCCCGGGACAGGATGAAAAACTGTTTTTT. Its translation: CASSIPGQDEKLFF. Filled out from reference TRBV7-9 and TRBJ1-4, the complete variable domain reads DTGVSQNPRHKITKRGQNVTFRCDPISEHNRLYWYRQTLGQGPEFLTYFQNEAQLEKSRLLSDRFSAERPKGSFSTLEIQRTEQGDSAMYLCASSIPGQDEKLFFGSGTQLSVL.

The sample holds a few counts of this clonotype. CDR3: CASSLGAQGRRAEAFF. The CDR3 DNA sequence: TGTGCCAGCAGCTTGGGGGCACAGGGGCGGAGAGCTGAAGCTTTCTTT. V is TRBV5-6 and J is TRBJ1-1; 7 positions agree with TRBD1. This CDR3 is 16 amino acids long. The V segment lost 0 bases and the J segment 6 bases; nucleotides outside the gene matches: 11. Germline CDR1 is SGHDT and CDR2 is YYEEEE.

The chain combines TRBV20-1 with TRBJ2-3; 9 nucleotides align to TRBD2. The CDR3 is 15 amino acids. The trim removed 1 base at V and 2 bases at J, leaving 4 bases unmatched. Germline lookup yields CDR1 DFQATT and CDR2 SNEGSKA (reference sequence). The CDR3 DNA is TGCAGTGCTAGAGCGACTAGCGGTAACACAGATACGCAGTATTTT. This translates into CSARATSGNTDTQYF.

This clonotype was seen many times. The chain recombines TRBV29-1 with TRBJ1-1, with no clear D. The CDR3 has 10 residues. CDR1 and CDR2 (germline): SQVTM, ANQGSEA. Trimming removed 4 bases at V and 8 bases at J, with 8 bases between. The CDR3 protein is CSVVVTEAFF. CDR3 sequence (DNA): TGCAGCGTTGTCGTGACCGAAGCTTTCTTT.

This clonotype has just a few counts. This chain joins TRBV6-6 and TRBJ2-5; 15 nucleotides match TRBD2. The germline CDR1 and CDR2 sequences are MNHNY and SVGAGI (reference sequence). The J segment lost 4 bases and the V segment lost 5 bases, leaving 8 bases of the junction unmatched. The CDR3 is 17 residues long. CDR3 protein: CASSPGLAGGIGETQYF. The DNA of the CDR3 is TGTGCCAGCAGTCCCGGACTAGCGGGGGGGATTGGAGAGACCCAGTACTTC.

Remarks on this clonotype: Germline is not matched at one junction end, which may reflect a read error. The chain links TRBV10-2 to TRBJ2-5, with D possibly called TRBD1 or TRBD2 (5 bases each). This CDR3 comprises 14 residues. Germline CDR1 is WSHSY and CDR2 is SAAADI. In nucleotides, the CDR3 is TGCGCCAGCGGGGGAACACCCCTCCAAGGGACCCAGTACTTC. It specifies CASGGTPLQGTQYF.

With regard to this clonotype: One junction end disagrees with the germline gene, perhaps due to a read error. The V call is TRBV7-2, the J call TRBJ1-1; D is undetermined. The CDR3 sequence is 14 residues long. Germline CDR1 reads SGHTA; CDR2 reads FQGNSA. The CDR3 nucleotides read TGCGCCAGCAGCCTGTCGGTAGGGAGGACTGAAGCTTTCTTT. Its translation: CASSLSVGRTEAFF.

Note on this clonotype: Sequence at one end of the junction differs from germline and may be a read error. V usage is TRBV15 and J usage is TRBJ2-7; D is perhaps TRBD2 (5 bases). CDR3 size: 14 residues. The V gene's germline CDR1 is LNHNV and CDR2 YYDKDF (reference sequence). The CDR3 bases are TGTGCCAGCAGCTCCCAACTAGGGTCCTACGAGCAGTACTTC. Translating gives CASSSQLGSYEQYF.

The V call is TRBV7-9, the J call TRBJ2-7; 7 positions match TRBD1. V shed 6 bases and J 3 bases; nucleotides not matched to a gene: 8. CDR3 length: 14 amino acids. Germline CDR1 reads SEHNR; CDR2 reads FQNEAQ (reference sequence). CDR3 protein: CASSTGTAGYEQYF. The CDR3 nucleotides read TGTGCCAGCAGTACCGGGACAGCAGGCTACGAGCAGTACTTC.

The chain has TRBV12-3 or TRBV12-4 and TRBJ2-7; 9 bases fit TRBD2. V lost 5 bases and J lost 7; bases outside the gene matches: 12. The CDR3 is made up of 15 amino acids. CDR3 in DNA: TGTGCCAGCAGTCCAAAGACTAGCGGTTTTGGGGAGCAGTACTTC. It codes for CASSPKTSGFGEQYF.

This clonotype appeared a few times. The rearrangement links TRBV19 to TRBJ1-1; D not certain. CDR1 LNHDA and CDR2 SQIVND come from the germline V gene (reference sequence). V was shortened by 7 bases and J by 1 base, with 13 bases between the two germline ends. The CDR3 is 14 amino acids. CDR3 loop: CASTQDFRNTEAFF. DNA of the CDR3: TGTGCCAGTACCCAGGACTTCAGGAACACTGAAGCTTTCTTT.

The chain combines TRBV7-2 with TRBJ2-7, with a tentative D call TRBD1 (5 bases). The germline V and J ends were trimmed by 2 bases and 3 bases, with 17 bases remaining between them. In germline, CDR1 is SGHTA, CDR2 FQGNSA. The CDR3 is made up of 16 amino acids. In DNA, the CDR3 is TGTGCCAGCAGCTTAAGCGCAGGGTTACACGGCTACGAGCAGTACTTC. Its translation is CASSLSAGLHGYEQYF.

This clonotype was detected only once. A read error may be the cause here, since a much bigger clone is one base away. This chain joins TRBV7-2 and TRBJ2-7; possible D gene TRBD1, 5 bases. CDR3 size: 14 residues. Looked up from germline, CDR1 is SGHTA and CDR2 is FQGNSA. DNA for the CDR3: TGTGTCAGCAGCCCCCAGGGCACTTTCCGGGAGCAGTACTTC. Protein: CVSSPQGTFREQYF.